The 31 T cell receptor beta chains reported below all come from one sample, sequenced in a study of T cell repertoires in cytomegalovirus infection. TCRdb analysed the reads with MiXCR anew, one entry per CDR3 protein. The table records around 550,000 distinct CDR3 sequences, 26% of them present only once. The material sequenced was PBMCs. These TCRs come from a human donor in good health (CMV status not recorded). Some clones in this sample may be carry-over from other donors' samples.

This clonotype has only a few counts. The rearrangement uses TRBV7-2 and TRBJ2-7; unclear D gene. V lost 3 bases to trimming and J lost 7 bases, with 10 bases between them. CDR1 is SGHTA and CDR2 is FQGNSA in the germline V gene. The length of the CDR3 is 12 residues. DNA of the CDR3: TGTGCCAGCAGCTTGGACGCGAGGGAGCAGTACTTC. The encoded protein is CASSLDAREQYF.

This clonotype was found a few times. The V gene is TRBV4-1, the J gene TRBJ2-1; TRBD2 agrees at 12 bases. The junction had 12 bases not matched to a gene; V was cut back by 2 bases and J by 7 bases. CDR1 and CDR2 (germline): MGHRA, YSYEKL. This CDR3 contains 18 residues. CDR3 bases: TGCGCCAGCAGCCAACGATCCCAAGGACTAGCGGGACTTAATGAGCAGTTCTTC. This encodes CASSQRSQGLAGLNEQFF.

V gene TRBV28 combines with J gene TRBJ1-2; 9 bases agree with TRBD1. This CDR3 comprises 19 residues. Losses at the gene ends were 2 bases for V and 4 bases for J; bases not matched to a gene: 17. Germline assignment: CDR1 MDHEN and CDR2 SYDVKM. The CDR3 is CASSLPGGEPGQGAYGYTF. CDR3 bases: TGTGCCAGCAGTTTACCCGGAGGGGAACCGGGACAGGGCGCCTATGGCTACACCTTC.

This clonotype was detected a few times. This chain uses TRBV6-5 with TRBJ2-1, with TRBD2 matching over 9 bases. V gave up 0 bases and J gave up 7 bases; unmatched junction bases: 7. The CDR3 has 16 amino acids. Germline V gene data show CDR1 as MNHEY and CDR2 as SVGAGI. In DNA form, the CDR3 reads TGTGCCAGCAGTTACTCGCCCGCGGGAGGGGTTAATGAGCAGTTCTTC. It encodes CASSYSPAGGVNEQFF.

This clonotype has just a few counts. The V and J genes are TRBV11-2 and TRBJ2-7, with D possibly being TRBD1 (5 bases). Trimming left V 5 bases short and J 0 bases short, with 14 bases between. In germline, CDR1 is SGHAT, CDR2 FQNNGV. The CDR3 runs to 15 residues. CDR3 sequence: CASSPDIFSSYEQYF. CDR3 DNA: TGTGCCAGCAGCCCGGACATTTTTAGCTCCTACGAGCAGTACTTC.

This clonotype occurred a few times. The chain couples TRBV27 to TRBJ1-2; a weak D match, TRBD1 (6 bases). Trimming stripped 5 bases from V and 8 bases from J, with 15 bases between. Germline CDR1 is MNHEY and CDR2 is SMNVEV (reference sequence). The CDR3 contains 13 residues. CDR3 bases: TGTGCCAGCAGTGGGGGCAGGGAACAAGGCTACACCTTC. Encoded protein: CASSGGREQGYTF.

V is TRBV7-8 and J is TRBJ2-7; 12 positions agree with TRBD2. CDR1 is SGHVS and CDR2 is FQNEAQ in the germline V gene. With V trimmed by 2 bases and J by 3 bases, 2 bases remained unmatched. The CDR3 runs 15 residues. CDR3 sequence (DNA): TGTGCCAGCAGCTTAACTAGCGGGGGGAACTACGAGCAGTACTTC. This gives the protein CASSLTSGGNYEQYF.

This clonotype was seen at least ten times. The CDR3 bases are TGTGCCTGGCCGAGGACTAGCGACTCCTACGAGCAGTACTTC. Translation: CAWPRTSDSYEQYF. The chain carries TRBV6-2 or TRBV6-3 and TRBJ2-7, with TRBD2 matching 9 bases. The germline V gene has CDR1 MNHEY and CDR2 SVGEGT. The J segment lost 0 bases and the V segment lost 11 bases, leaving 8 bases of the junction unmatched. This CDR3 contains 14 residues.

This clonotype was detected only a few times. The chain has TRBV15 and TRBJ2-1; D uncertain. The CDR3 has 17 amino acids. Germline CDR1 and CDR2: LNHNV and YYDKDF (reference sequence). V lost 0 bases and J lost 0, with 12 bases in between. CDR3 DNA: TGTGCCACCAGCAGAGATTCAGGCGTCAGCTCCTACAATGAGCAGTTCTTC. Translated: CATSRDSGVSSYNEQFF. Complete variable domain (other parts from reference TRBV15 and TRBJ2-1): DAMVIQNPRYQVTQFGKPVTLSCSQTLNHNVMYWYQQKSSQAPKLLFHYYDKDFNNEADTPDNFQSRRPNTSFCFLDIRSPGLGDTAMYLCATSRDSGVSSYNEQFFGPGTRLTVL.

This clonotype was observed at least ten times. The chain joins TRBV7-2 to TRBJ2-7; D may be TRBD1 (5 bases). CDR3 length equals 16 residues. Germline V gene lookup returns CDR1 SGHTA and CDR2 FQGNSA. With 5 bases removed from V and 1 base from J, the gap between germline ends came to 18 bases. CDR3: CASSPYSRVTSYEQYF. CDR3 sequence (DNA): TGTGCCAGCAGCCCATACAGCAGGGTGACGTCCTACGAGCAGTACTTC.

This chain links TRBV10-3 with TRBJ2-1, with D unresolved. This CDR3 is built from 17 residues. From germline, CDR1 is ENHRY and CDR2 SYGVKD. V lost 0 bases, J lost 12 bases, and 24 bases lay in between. The CDR3 here is CAISESGQLTEWSGQFF. The CDR3 DNA reads as TGTGCCATCAGTGAGTCTGGTCAGCTAACTGAATGGTCGGGGCAGTTCTTC.

J is TRBJ2-5 and V is TRBV10-3; no reliable D call. Trimming shortened V by 7 bases and J by 1 base, and 10 bases separated the two germline ends. CDR3 length equals 13 residues. Per the germline V gene, CDR1 is ENHRY and CDR2 is SYGVKD. This CDR3 is CAIKAASQETQYF. The CDR3 DNA follows: TGTGCCATCAAGGCGGCAAGCCAAGAGACCCAGTACTTC.

DNA of the CDR3: TGTGCCAGCAGCGTAGGTGACCTCCAAGATACGCAGTATTTT. Translated: CASSVGDLQDTQYF. This chain uses TRBV9 with TRBJ2-3; D is unclear. Per germline, CDR1 SGDLS and CDR2 YYNGEE. The CDR3 has 14 amino acids. V was cut by 0 bases and J by 5 bases, with 10 bases left in between.

The rearrangement joins TRBV29-1 to TRBJ1-1; D uncertain. Germline CDR1 reads SQVTM; CDR2 reads ANQGSEA. There are 12 residues in the CDR3. Trimming removed 2 bases from V and 1 base from J, with 5 bases in between. CDR3 region: CSVERANTEAFF. The CDR3 region has the DNA TGCAGCGTTGAACGGGCGAACACTGAAGCTTTCTTT.

This clonotype was seen many times. For the CDR3, the DNA is TGTGCCACACGACAGGGGGGAGGGACTGAAGCTTTCTTT. It specifies CATRQGGGTEAFF. The V gene is TRBV7-2, the J gene TRBJ1-1; 9 bases line up with TRBD1. The germline V gene has CDR1 SGHTA and CDR2 FQGNSA. The CDR3 has 13 amino acids. Trimming removed 10 bases from V and 5 bases from J; junction bases left unmatched: 8.

This clonotype was counted ten times or more. V and J are TRBV7-2 and TRBJ2-3; either TRBD1 or TRBD2 may fit D (5 bases each). The CDR3 totals 12 residues. Germline V gene sequence: CDR1 SGHTA, CDR2 FQGNSA. The CDR3 DNA sequence: TGTGCTGACGGGGCTAGCACAGATACGCAGTATTTT. Amino acid sequence: CADGASTDTQYF.

The chain has TRBV6-5 and TRBJ2-3; TRBD2 agrees at 9 bases. The V gene's germline CDR1 is MNHEY and CDR2 SVGAGI. V was clipped by 0 bases and J by 1 base; unmatched bases: 5. The CDR3 has 17 amino acids. Written as DNA, the CDR3 is TGTGCCAGCAGTTACTCCGTAGTAGCGGGAGGCACAGATACGCAGTATTTT. It codes for CASSYSVVAGGTDTQYF.

This clonotype was recorded at least ten times. CDR3 region: CASSRRGLAGGQPREQYF. DNA for the CDR3: TGTGCCAGCAGCCGAAGGGGACTAGCGGGAGGGCAGCCTCGAGAGCAGTACTTC. The genes are TRBV7-8 and TRBJ2-7, with 16 bases fitting TRBD2. The CDR3 totals 18 residues. Germline V CDR1 and CDR2: SGHVS, FQNEAQ. J was trimmed by 7 bases and V by 5 bases; bases with no gene match: 14.

Only one count was recorded for this clonotype. The chain carries TRBV7-3 and TRBJ1-1; unclear D gene. CDR3 length: 15 residues. The V end was cut by 2 bases, the J end by 4 bases, with 14 bases between. Per germline, CDR1 SGHTA and CDR2 FQGTGA. The CDR3 loop is CASSLVVGPLTEAFF. CDR3 bases: TGTGCCAGCAGCTTAGTTGTTGGCCCGCTCACTGAAGCTTTCTTT.

The sample holds many counts of this clonotype. Sequence at one end of the junction differs from germline and may be a read error. The rearrangement uses TRBV7-7 and TRBJ2-1; maybe TRBD2 (5 bases). The CDR3 is 13 amino acids. CDR1 and CDR2 from the germline V gene are SSHAT and FNYEAQ (reference sequence). CDR3 sequence reads: CASSLLGGNEQFF. In nucleotides, the CDR3 is TGTGCTAGCAGCTTATTAGGCGGGAATGAGCAGTTCTTC.

This clonotype was seen more than once but under ten times. The rearrangement links TRBV19 to TRBJ1-1, with D perhaps TRBD1 (6 bases). V gave up 5 bases and J gave up 0 bases, with 22 bases separating them. The CDR3 contains 18 residues. The germline V gene encodes CDR1 LNHDA and CDR2 SQIVND (reference sequence). DNA for the CDR3: TGTGCCAGTAGTGGAGCGGGAGCCTCGGGGGGCTTGAACACTGAAGCTTTCTTT. Amino acids: CASSGAGASGGLNTEAFF. The whole variable domain, filled in from reference TRBV19 and TRBJ1-1, reads DGGITQSPKYLFRKEGQNVTLSCEQNLNHDAMYWYRQDPGQGLRLIYYSQIVNDFQKGDIAEGYSVSREKKESFPLTVTSAQKNPTAFYLCASSGAGASGGLNTEAFFGQGTRLTVV.

The chain is built from TRBV15 and TRBJ2-7, with D unclear. V lost 6 bases to trimming and J lost 0 bases, with 15 bases between them. Germline V gene sequence: CDR1 LNHNV, CDR2 YYDKDF (reference sequence). This CDR3 is built from 15 residues. CDR3 bases: TGTGCCACCAGTCCGTCATACTCCAGCTCCTACGAGCAGTACGTC. Its translation: CATSPSYSSSYEQYV.

This chain connects TRBV11-2 to TRBJ2-4, with D possibly being TRBD1 or TRBD2 (6 bases each). CDR3 length: 19 amino acids. V lost 1 base, J lost 2 bases, and 21 bases lay in between. The germline V gene has CDR1 SGHAT and CDR2 FQNNGV. The CDR3 here is CASSLARGGTGWSKNIQYF. The CDR3, as DNA: TGTGCCAGCAGCTTAGCGCGGGGCGGAACAGGGTGGTCCAAAAACATTCAGTACTTC. Drawing the rest from reference TRBV11-2 and TRBJ2-4, the complete variable domain is EAGVAQSPRYKIIEKRQSVAFWCNPISGHATLYWYQQILGQGPKLLIQFQNNGVVDDSQLPKDRFSAERLKGVDSTLKIQPAKLEDSAVYLCASSLARGGTGWSKNIQYFGAGTRLSVL.

The chain uses TRBV6-2 or TRBV6-3 and TRBJ2-1; D unresolved. V was shortened by 3 bases and J by 6 bases, with 18 bases between the two germline ends. This CDR3 is 16 amino acids long. The germline CDR1 and CDR2 sequences are MNHEY and SVGEGT. CDR3 sequence reads: CASSYRPGVAPNEQFF. The DNA for the CDR3 is TGTGCCAGCAGTTATCGCCCTGGGGTAGCCCCCAATGAGCAGTTCTTC.

This chain connects TRBV27 to TRBJ2-5; tentatively, D is TRBD2 (6 bases). The germline V gene encodes CDR1 MNHEY and CDR2 SMNVEV (reference sequence). The germline V and J ends were trimmed by 4 bases and 1 base, with 7 bases remaining between them. The CDR3 totals 13 residues. This chain's CDR3 is CASSWEAQETQYF. DNA of the CDR3: TGTGCCAGCAGTTGGGAGGCCCAAGAGACCCAGTACTTC.

This sequence joins TRBV6-6 and TRBJ1-4, with 9 bases matching TRBD1. V gave up 5 bases and J gave up 7 bases; unmatched junction bases: 5. This CDR3 has 14 amino acids. The germline CDR1 and CDR2 sequences are MNHNY and SVGAGI (reference sequence). CDR3 sequence: CASSDRGRSEKLFF. The CDR3, as DNA: TGTGCCAGCAGTGACAGGGGGAGGAGTGAAAAACTGTTTTTT.

In this sample, this clonotype turned up a few times. The chain links TRBV7-2 to TRBJ2-1; D is ambiguous. The CDR3 totals 13 residues. V lost 0 bases to trimming and J lost 10 bases, with 10 bases between them. Per germline, CDR1 SGHTA and CDR2 FQGNSA. CDR3 sequence reads: CASSLADWGEQFF. In DNA form, the CDR3 reads TGTGCCAGCAGCTTAGCGGATTGGGGAGAGCAGTTCTTC.

This clonotype was detected many times. The gene calls are TRBV19 and TRBJ2-1; 14 nucleotides agree with TRBD2. This CDR3 is built from 16 residues. Germline assignment: CDR1 LNHDA and CDR2 SQIVND (reference sequence). V shed 5 bases, J shed 4 bases, and the junction held 4 bases outside the gene matches. Here the CDR3 reads CASSGGLAGAYNEQFF. The CDR3 DNA sequence: TGTGCCAGTAGTGGGGGACTAGCGGGAGCTTACAATGAGCAGTTCTTC. The whole variable domain, filled in from reference TRBV19 and TRBJ2-1, reads DGGITQSPKYLFRKEGQNVTLSCEQNLNHDAMYWYRQDPGQGLRLIYYSQIVNDFQKGDIAEGYSVSREKKESFPLTVTSAQKNPTAFYLCASSGGLAGAYNEQFFGPGTRLTVL.

The chain employs TRBV7-2 and TRBJ2-3; the D gene is possibly TRBD2 (6 bases). This CDR3 region has 16 residues. V lost 5 bases to trimming and J lost 7 bases, with 22 bases between them. Germline V gives CDR1 SGHTA, CDR2 FQGNSA. The CDR3 protein is CASSPRLGGDFYTQYF. CDR3 DNA: TGTGCCAGCAGCCCCCGTTTGGGCGGGGATTTTTATACGCAGTATTTT.

This clonotype has a count of ten or more. The gene calls are TRBV18 and TRBJ2-3, with a weak D call TRBD2 (5 bases). Germline assignment: CDR1 KGHSH and CDR2 LQKENI. The CDR3 loop spans 16 amino acids. The V end lost 2 bases, the J end lost 0 bases, and 12 bases lay between the germline ends. DNA of the CDR3: TGTGCCAGCTCACCAACTATCAGCGGCAGCACAGATACGCAGTATTTT. This gives the protein CASSPTISGSTDTQYF.

This rearrangement joins TRBV7-6 to TRBJ2-2, with 10 bases identical to TRBD2. CDR1 SGHVS and CDR2 FNYEAQ come from the germline V gene. The trim removed 4 bases at V and 6 bases at J, leaving 11 bases unmatched. CDR3 length equals 17 residues. This CDR3 reads CASSSMLAGASAGELFF. The CDR3 nucleotides are TGTGCCAGCAGCTCGATGCTAGCGGGAGCTTCCGCCGGGGAGCTGTTTTTT.